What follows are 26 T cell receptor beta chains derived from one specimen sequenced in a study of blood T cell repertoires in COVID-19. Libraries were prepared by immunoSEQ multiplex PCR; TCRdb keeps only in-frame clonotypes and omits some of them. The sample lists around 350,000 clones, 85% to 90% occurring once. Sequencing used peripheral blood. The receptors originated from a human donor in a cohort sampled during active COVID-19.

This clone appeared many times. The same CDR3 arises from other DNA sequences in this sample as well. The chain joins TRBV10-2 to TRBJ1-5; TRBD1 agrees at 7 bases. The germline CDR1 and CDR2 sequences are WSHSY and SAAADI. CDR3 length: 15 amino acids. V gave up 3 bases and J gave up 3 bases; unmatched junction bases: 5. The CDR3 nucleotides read TGCGCCAGCAGTGAAGCTGGGACAGCCAATCAGCCCCAGCATTTT. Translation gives CASSEAGTANQPQHF.

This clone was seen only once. CDR3 region: CASSQQPTSGGADTQYF. The CDR3 bases are TGTGCCAGCAGCCAACAGCCTACTAGCGGGGGGGCAGATACGCAGTATTTT. The genes are TRBV3-1 (or the pseudogene TRBV3-2) and TRBJ2-3; the match to TRBD2 covers 13 bases. Per the germline V gene, CDR1 is LGHDT and CDR2 is YNNKEL (reference sequence). The CDR3 length is 17 residues. V lost 2 bases, J lost 4 bases, and 6 bases stayed unmatched.

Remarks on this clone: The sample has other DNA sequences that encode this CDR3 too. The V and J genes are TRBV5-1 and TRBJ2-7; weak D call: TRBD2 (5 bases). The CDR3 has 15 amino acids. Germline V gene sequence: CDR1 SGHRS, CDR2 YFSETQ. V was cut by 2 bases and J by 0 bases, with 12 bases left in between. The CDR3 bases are TGCGCCAGCAGCTTTTCGAGCGGAAGCTCCTACGAGCAGTACTTC. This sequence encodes CASSFSSGSSYEQYF.

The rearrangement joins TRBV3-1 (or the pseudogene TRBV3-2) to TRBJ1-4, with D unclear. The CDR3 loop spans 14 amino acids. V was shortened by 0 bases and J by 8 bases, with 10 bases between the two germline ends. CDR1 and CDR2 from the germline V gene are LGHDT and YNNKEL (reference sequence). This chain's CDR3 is CASSQDGQAEKLFF. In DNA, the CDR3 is TGTGCCAGCAGCCAAGATGGCCAGGCCGAAAAACTGTTTTTT.

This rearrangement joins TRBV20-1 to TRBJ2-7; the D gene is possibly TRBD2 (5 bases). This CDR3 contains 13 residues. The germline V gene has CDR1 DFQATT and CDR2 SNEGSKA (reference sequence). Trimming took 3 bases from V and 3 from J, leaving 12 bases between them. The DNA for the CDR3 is TGCAGTGCTAGTGGTCGGGAAGACTACGAGCAGTACTTC. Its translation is CSASGREDYEQYF.

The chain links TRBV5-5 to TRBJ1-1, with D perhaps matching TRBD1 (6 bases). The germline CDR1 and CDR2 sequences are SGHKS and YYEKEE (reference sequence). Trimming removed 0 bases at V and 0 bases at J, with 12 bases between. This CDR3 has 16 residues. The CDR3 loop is CASSLVGQTMNTEAFF. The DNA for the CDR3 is TGTGCCAGCAGCTTGGTCGGACAGACAATGAACACTGAAGCTTTCTTT.

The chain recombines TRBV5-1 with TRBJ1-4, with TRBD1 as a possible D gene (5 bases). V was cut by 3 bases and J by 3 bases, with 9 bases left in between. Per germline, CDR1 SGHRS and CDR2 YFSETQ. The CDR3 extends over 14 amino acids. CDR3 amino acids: CASSSGGANEKLFF. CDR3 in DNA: TGCGCCAGCAGCTCCGGAGGGGCTAATGAAAAACTGTTTTTT. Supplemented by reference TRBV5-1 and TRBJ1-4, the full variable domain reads KAGVTQTPRYLIKTRGQQVTLSCSPISGHRSVSWYQQTPGQGLQFLFEYFSETQRNKGNFPGRFSGRQFSNSRSEMNVSTLELGDSALYLCASSSGGANEKLFFGSGTQLSVL.

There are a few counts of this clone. CDR3 in amino acids: CASSQRTDSGNTIYF. CDR3 sequence (DNA): TGCGCCAGCAGCCAGAGGACAGACTCTGGAAACACCATATATTTT. This chain joins TRBV4-1 and TRBJ1-3; a weak D match, TRBD1 (6 bases). Trimming removed 3 bases at V and 0 bases at J, with 9 bases between. The CDR3 spans 15 residues. Germline V gives CDR1 MGHRA, CDR2 YSYEKL.

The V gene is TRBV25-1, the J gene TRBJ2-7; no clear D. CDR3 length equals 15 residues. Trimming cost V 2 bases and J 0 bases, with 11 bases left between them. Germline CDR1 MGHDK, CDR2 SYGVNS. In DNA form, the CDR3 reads TGTGCCAGCAGTGAACCCCAGGAAGCCTCCTACGAGCAGTACTTC. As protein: CASSEPQEASYEQYF.

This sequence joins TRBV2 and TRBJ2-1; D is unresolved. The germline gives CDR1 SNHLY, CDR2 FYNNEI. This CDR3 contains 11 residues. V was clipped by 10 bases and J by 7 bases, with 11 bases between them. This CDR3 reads CATSLENEQFF. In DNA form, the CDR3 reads TGTGCCACCAGCTTAGAGAATGAGCAGTTCTTC.

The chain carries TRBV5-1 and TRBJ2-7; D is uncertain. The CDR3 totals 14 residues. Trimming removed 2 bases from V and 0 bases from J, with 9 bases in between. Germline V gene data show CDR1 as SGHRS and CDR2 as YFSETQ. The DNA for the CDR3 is TGCGCCAGCAGCTTAGACACGGACTCCTACGAGCAGTACTTC. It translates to CASSLDTDSYEQYF.

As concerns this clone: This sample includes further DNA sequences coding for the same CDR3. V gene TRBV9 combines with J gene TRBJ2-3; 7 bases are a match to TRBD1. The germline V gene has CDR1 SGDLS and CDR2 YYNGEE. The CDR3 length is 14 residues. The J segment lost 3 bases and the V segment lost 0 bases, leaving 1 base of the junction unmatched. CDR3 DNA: TGTGCCAGCAGCGTAGGACAGGGAACAGATACGCAGTATTTT. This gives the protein CASSVGQGTDTQYF.

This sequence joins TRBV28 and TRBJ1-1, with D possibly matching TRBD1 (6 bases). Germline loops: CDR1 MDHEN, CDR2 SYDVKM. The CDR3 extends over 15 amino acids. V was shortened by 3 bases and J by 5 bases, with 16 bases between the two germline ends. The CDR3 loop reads CASSFPREGETEAFF. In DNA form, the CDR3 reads TGTGCCAGCAGTTTCCCCCGCGAGGGGGAGACTGAAGCTTTCTTT. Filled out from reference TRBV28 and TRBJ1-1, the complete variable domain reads DVKVTQSSRYLVKRTGEKVFLECVQDMDHENMFWYRQDPGLGLRLIYFSYDVKMKEKGDIPEGYSVSREKKERFSLILESASTNQTSMYLCASSFPREGETEAFFGQGTRLTVV.

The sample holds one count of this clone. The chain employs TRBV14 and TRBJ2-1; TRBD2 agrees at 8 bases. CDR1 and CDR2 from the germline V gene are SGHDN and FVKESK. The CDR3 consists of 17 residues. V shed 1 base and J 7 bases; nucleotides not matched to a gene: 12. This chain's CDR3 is CASSQVAGGRKRNEQFF. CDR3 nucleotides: TGTGCCAGCAGCCAAGTCGCGGGAGGCCGGAAAAGGAATGAGCAGTTCTTC.

The CDR3 here is CASSQDTEGEQYF. In nucleotides, the CDR3 is TGTGCCAGCAGCCAAGATACCGAGGGCGAGCAGTACTTC. The chain combines TRBV3-1 (or the pseudogene TRBV3-2) with TRBJ2-7; maybe TRBD2 (5 bases). The germline CDR1 and CDR2 sequences are LGHDT and YNNKEL (reference sequence). The CDR3 runs 13 residues. The V and J ends lost 0 bases and 6 bases respectively, with 9 bases between them.

The CDR3 sequence is CASSISNMNTGELFF. The CDR3 DNA sequence: TGTGCCAGTAGTATCTCAAACATGAACACCGGGGAGCTGTTTTTT. The J gene is TRBJ2-2, the V gene TRBV19; no clear D gene. The V gene's germline CDR1 is LNHDA and CDR2 SQIVND (reference sequence). The CDR3 spans 15 residues. Between the trimmed V and J ends, which lost 3 bases and 1 base, there was a span of 9 bases.

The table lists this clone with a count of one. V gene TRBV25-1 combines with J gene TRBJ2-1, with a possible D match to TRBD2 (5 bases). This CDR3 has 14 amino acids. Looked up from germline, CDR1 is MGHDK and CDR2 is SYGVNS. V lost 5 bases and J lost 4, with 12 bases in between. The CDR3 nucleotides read TGTGCCAGCAGTCCAGCGGTCCCTTACAATGAGCAGTTCTTC. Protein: CASSPAVPYNEQFF.

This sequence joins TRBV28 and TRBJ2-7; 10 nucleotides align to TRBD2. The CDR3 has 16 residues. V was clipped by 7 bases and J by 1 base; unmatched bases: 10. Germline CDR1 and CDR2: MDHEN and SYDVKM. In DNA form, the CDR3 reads TGTGCCAGCAACCCTAGCGGGAGCCGCCAGTCCTACGAGCAGTACTTC. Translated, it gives CASNPSGSRQSYEQYF.

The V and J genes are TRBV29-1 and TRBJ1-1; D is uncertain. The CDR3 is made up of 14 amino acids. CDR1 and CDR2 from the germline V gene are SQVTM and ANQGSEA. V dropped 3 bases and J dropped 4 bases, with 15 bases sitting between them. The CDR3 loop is CSVDRKVLGTEAFF. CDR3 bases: TGCAGCGTTGACCGCAAGGTACTAGGCACTGAAGCTTTCTTT.

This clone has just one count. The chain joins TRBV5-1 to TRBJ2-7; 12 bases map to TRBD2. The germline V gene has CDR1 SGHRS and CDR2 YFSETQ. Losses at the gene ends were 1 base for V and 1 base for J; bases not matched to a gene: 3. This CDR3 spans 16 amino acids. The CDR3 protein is CASSLTLAGGSYEQYF. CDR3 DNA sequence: TGCGCCAGCAGCTTGACACTAGCGGGAGGATCCTACGAGCAGTACTTC.

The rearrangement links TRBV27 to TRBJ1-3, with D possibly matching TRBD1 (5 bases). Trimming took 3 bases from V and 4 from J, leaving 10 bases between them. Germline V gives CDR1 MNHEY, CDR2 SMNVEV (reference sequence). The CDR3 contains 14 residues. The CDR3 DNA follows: TGTGCCAGCAGTTTTAGGGGATACGGAAACACCATATATTTT. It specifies CASSFRGYGNTIYF.

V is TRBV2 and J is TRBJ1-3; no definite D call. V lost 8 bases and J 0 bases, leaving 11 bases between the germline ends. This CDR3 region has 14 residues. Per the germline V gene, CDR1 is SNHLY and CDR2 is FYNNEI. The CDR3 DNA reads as TGTGCCAGCCGATCCGGGGACTCTGGAAACACCATATATTTT. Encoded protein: CASRSGDSGNTIYF.

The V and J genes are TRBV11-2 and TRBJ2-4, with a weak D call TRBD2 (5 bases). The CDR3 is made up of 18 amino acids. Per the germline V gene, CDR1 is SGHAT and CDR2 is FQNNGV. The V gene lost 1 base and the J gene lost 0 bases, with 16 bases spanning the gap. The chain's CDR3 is CASSLVGIQSRAKNIQYF. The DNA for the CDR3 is TGTGCCAGCAGCTTAGTCGGGATACAGTCTAGAGCCAAAAACATTCAGTACTTC. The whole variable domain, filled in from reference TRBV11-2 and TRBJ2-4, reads EAGVAQSPRYKIIEKRQSVAFWCNPISGHATLYWYQQILGQGPKLLIQFQNNGVVDDSQLPKDRFSAERLKGVDSTLKIQPAKLEDSAVYLCASSLVGIQSRAKNIQYFGAGTRLSVL.

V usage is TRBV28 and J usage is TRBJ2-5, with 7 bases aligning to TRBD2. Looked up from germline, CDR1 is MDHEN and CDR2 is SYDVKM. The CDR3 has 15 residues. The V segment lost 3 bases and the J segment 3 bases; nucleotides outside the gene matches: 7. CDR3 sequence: CASSFSGTTKETQYF. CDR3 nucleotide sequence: TGTGCCAGCAGTTTCTCCGGGACTACCAAAGAGACCCAGTACTTC.

The CDR3 region has the DNA TGTGCCAGCAGCTTAGTTTTCCAAGCACACAATGAGCAGTTCTTC. This encodes CASSLVFQAHNEQFF. V is TRBV7-8 and J is TRBJ2-1; D is unclear. The CDR3 loop spans 15 amino acids. Germline loops: CDR1 SGHVS, CDR2 FQNEAQ. Trimming left V 1 base short and J 5 bases short, with 12 bases between.

The CDR3 region has the DNA TGTGCCAGCAGCGAAAGGGGCCCACCCTCCTATAATTCACCCCTCCACTTT. It encodes CASSERGPPSYNSPLHF. This rearrangement joins TRBV2 to TRBJ1-6, with D possibly TRBD1 on 5 matching bases. Germline CDR1 reads SNHLY; CDR2 reads FYNNEI. V was pared by 6 bases and J by 0 bases, with 15 bases between. The CDR3 spans 17 residues. Full variable domain (remainder filled in from reference TRBV2 and TRBJ1-6): EPEVTQTPSHQVTQMGQEVILRCVPISNHLYFYWYRQILGQKVEFLVSFYNNEISEKSEIFDDQFSVERPDGSNFTLKIRSTKLEDSAMYFCASSERGPPSYNSPLHFGNGTRLTVT.